One and the same sample provided the 24 T cell receptor beta chains below, sequenced in a study of blood T cell repertoires in COVID-19. TCRdb's copy holds only in-frame clones and misses some; the assay was immunoSEQ multiplex PCR. The profile covers about 94,000 clones, with about 80% appearing a single time and approximately 6.5% taken by the ten largest. The sample was peripheral blood. Every receptor here comes from a man between 60 and 75 years old with acute or convalescent COVID-19.

The chain employs TRBV12-3 or TRBV12-4 and TRBJ2-2; no reliable D call. The CDR3 totals 12 residues. Between the trimmed V and J ends, which lost 6 bases and 6 bases, there was a span of 8 bases. This CDR3 reads CASSPGAGELFF. The CDR3 coding sequence is TGTGCCAGCAGCCCAGGCGCCGGGGAGCTGTTTTTT.

The chain carries TRBV6-5 and TRBJ2-7; D is perhaps TRBD2 (7 bases). Trimming removed 8 bases from V and 4 bases from J, with 12 bases in between. Germline V gene lookup returns CDR1 MNHEY and CDR2 SVGAGI. The CDR3 is 12 residues long. For the CDR3, the DNA is TGTGCCAGCGGGGGGGGCCCATACGAGCAGTACTTC. Translated: CASGGGPYEQYF.

V is TRBV7-8 and J is TRBJ1-1; D not certain. This CDR3 is 14 amino acids long. Between the trimmed V and J ends, which lost 1 base and 4 bases, there was a span of 10 bases. Germline-derived CDR1 and CDR2 are SGHVS and FQNEAQ. The CDR3 loop reads CASSLGMGGTEAFF. CDR3 sequence (DNA): TGTGCCAGCAGCTTAGGGATGGGAGGCACTGAAGCTTTCTTT.

The chain uses TRBV28 and TRBJ1-2; D possibly corresponds to TRBD1 (5 bases). Germline V lookup: CDR1 MDHEN, CDR2 SYDVKM. The V end was cut by 2 bases, the J end by 5 bases, with 15 bases between. The CDR3 is made up of 15 amino acids. The chain's CDR3 is CASSLIGAPEYGYTF. The CDR3 DNA sequence: TGTGCCAGCAGTTTAATAGGGGCGCCAGAGTATGGCTACACCTTC.

The V call is TRBV3-1 (or the pseudogene TRBV3-2), the J call TRBJ2-7; TRBD2 agrees at 7 bases. The CDR3 consists of 13 residues. After removal of 3 bases from V and 3 bases from J, the junction contained 2 bases not matched to a gene. Germline CDR1 is LGHDT and CDR2 is YNNKEL (reference sequence). The CDR3 nucleotides read TGTGCCAGCAGCCAGGGGGGGGGCTACGAGCAGTACTTC. Residues: CASSQGGGYEQYF.

The gene calls are TRBV4-1 and TRBJ2-4; D is perhaps TRBD2 (6 bases). Per the germline V gene, CDR1 is MGHRA and CDR2 is YSYEKL. The CDR3 length is 17 residues. Trimming took 0 bases from V and 0 from J, leaving 12 bases between them. CDR3 sequence: CASSQESGVQAKNIQYF. CDR3 nucleotide sequence: TGCGCCAGCAGCCAAGAATCGGGGGTTCAAGCCAAAAACATTCAGTACTTC.

The V and J genes are TRBV9 and TRBJ1-1, with unresolved D. Germline V CDR1 and CDR2: SGDLS, YYNGEE. V was cut by 4 bases and J by 2 bases, with 9 bases left in between. CDR3 size: 13 residues. Written as DNA, the CDR3 is TGTGCCAGCAGCCCCACAGCAAACACTGAAGCTTTCTTT. Amino acids: CASSPTANTEAFF.

V usage is TRBV30 and J usage is TRBJ1-3; D is unresolved. V was shortened by 2 bases and J by 7 bases, with 6 bases between the two germline ends. CDR1 GTSNPN and CDR2 SVGIG come from the germline V gene (reference sequence). The CDR3 length is 11 residues. The CDR3 here is CAWSFGNTIYF. The CDR3 DNA reads as TGTGCCTGGAGTTTCGGGAACACCATATATTTT.

The chain combines TRBV6-4 with TRBJ1-5; 8 positions agree with TRBD1. CDR3 length equals 13 residues. Germline V lookup: CDR1 MRHNA, CDR2 SNTAGT. J gave up 7 bases and V 6 bases, and 5 bases lay outside the gene matches. CDR3 loop: CASSQQGGQPQHF. CDR3 DNA: TGTGCCAGCAGCCAACAGGGGGGGCAGCCCCAGCATTTT.

The chain is built from TRBV18 and TRBJ2-7, with TRBD1 matching over 8 bases. J lost 5 bases, V lost 6 bases, and 18 bases had no gene match. From germline, CDR1 is KGHSH and CDR2 LQKENI. This CDR3 is 17 amino acids long. The CDR3 DNA reads as TGTGCCAGCTCTGCGGGACAGGCCCTTCGGGGGAGCCACGAGCAGTACTTC. Translated: CASSAGQALRGSHEQYF. Full variable domain (remainder filled in from reference TRBV18 and TRBJ2-7): NAGVMQNPRHLVRRRGQEARLRCSPMKGHSHVYWYRQLPEEGLKFMVYLQKENIIDESGMPKERFSAEFPKEGPSILRIQQVVRGDSAAYFCASSAGQALRGSHEQYFGPGTRLTVT.

This clone was recorded once. The chain joins TRBV23-1 to TRBJ1-2; 7 bases are shared with TRBD1. TRBV23-1 is noted as an ORF with a role that remains uncertain. The CDR3 loop spans 17 amino acids. With 5 bases clipped from V and 8 bases from J, the junction kept 20 bases outside the gene matches. The CDR3 here is CASSGKQTGLDLWGYTF. The CDR3 DNA reads TGCGCCAGCAGTGGGAAACAGACAGGGCTTGATCTCTGGGGCTACACCTTC.

The CDR3 loop is CASSLAGTGELFF. In DNA, the CDR3 is TGTGCCAGCAGCTTGGCGGGCACCGGGGAGCTGTTTTTT. The rearrangement joins TRBV7-2 to TRBJ2-2, with a weak D call TRBD2 (5 bases). Trimming pared 3 bases from V and 4 bases from J, leaving 6 bases between. The germline CDR1 and CDR2 sequences are SGHTA and FQGNSA. The CDR3 is 13 residues long.

This clone has only a few counts. The chain has TRBV4-1 and TRBJ1-2, with a weak D call TRBD1 (5 bases). CDR1 MGHRA and CDR2 YSYEKL come from the germline V gene. The CDR3 totals 14 residues. V was trimmed by 6 bases and J by 8 bases, leaving 19 bases between them. The CDR3 DNA follows: TGCGCCAGCAGAGGGGAGGCAGCCCTAGAGGGCTACACCTTC. Its protein is CASRGEAALEGYTF.

The chain uses TRBV18 and TRBJ1-2; 7 bases agree with TRBD1. Germline CDR1 KGHSH, CDR2 LQKENI. The V segment lost 0 bases and the J segment 5 bases; nucleotides outside the gene matches: 6. CDR3 length: 15 amino acids. CDR3 protein: CASSPPAGGNYGYTF. The CDR3 region has the DNA TGTGCCAGCTCACCACCGGCAGGGGGGAATTATGGCTACACCTTC.

This clone was seen once. The chain carries TRBV29-1 and TRBJ2-5, with D perhaps TRBD1 (6 bases). Trimming removed 6 bases at V and 2 bases at J, with 16 bases between. Germline CDR1 and CDR2: SQVTM and ANQGSEA. The CDR3 sequence is 14 residues long. The CDR3 DNA sequence: TGCAGCGTCGATCCGGGACACGTACAAGAGACCCAGTACTTC. This translates into CSVDPGHVQETQYF.

The chain carries TRBV7-9 and TRBJ1-5; TRBD1 matches at 7 bases. The CDR3 sequence is 15 residues long. After removal of 4 bases from V and 0 bases from J, the junction contained 3 bases not matched to a gene. The germline V gene encodes CDR1 SEHNR and CDR2 FQNEAQ (reference sequence). The CDR3 sequence: CASSSDRVSNQPQHF. The CDR3 nucleotides read TGTGCCAGCAGCTCAGACAGGGTTAGCAATCAGCCCCAGCATTTT.

The chain links TRBV7-3 to TRBJ1-2; D possibly corresponds to TRBD1 (6 bases). The germline V gene encodes CDR1 SGHTA and CDR2 FQGTGA. With 3 bases removed from V and 8 bases from J, the gap between germline ends came to 19 bases. The CDR3 extends over 15 amino acids. The CDR3 is CASSLRGAQEGGYTF. The CDR3 region has the DNA TGTGCCAGCAGCTTGCGGGGGGCGCAGGAAGGGGGCTACACCTTC.

The V and J genes are TRBV6-5 and TRBJ2-7; tentative D call: TRBD1 (6 bases). Germline V gene lookup returns CDR1 MNHEY and CDR2 SVGAGI. Between the trimmed V and J ends, which lost 7 bases and 2 bases, there was a span of 9 bases. CDR3 length: 12 residues. The CDR3 region is CASKTGTYEQYF. CDR3 coding DNA: TGTGCCAGCAAAACAGGGACCTACGAGCAGTACTTC.

This clone was counted many times. The V and J genes are TRBV7-9 and TRBJ2-3; perhaps TRBD1 as D (5 bases). The CDR3 has 16 amino acids. Trimming stripped 3 bases from V and 0 bases from J, with 13 bases between. Germline values: CDR1 SEHNR, CDR2 FQNEAQ (reference sequence). The CDR3 spells CASSFGAPVSTDTQYF. The CDR3 nucleotides are TGTGCCAGCAGCTTTGGGGCACCTGTCAGCACAGATACGCAGTATTTT.

The CDR3 spells CASSPTGERASGNTIYF. The CDR3 DNA follows: TGTGCCAGCTCACCGACAGGGGAGCGGGCATCTGGAAACACCATATATTTT. The rearrangement uses TRBV18 and TRBJ1-3; 8 bases map to TRBD1. Germline V gene data show CDR1 as KGHSH and CDR2 as LQKENI. This CDR3 region has 17 residues. V dropped 3 bases and J dropped 1; count of bases not matched to a gene: 8.

This clone has only a few counts. The chain employs TRBV7-7 and TRBJ2-5, with D possibly matching TRBD1 (7 bases). V gave up 5 bases and J gave up 9 bases, with 22 bases separating them. The CDR3 runs 15 residues. Germline V gene sequence: CDR1 SSHAT, CDR2 FNYEAQ (reference sequence). The DNA of the CDR3 is TGTGCCAGCAGCCAATTACAGGGGTTGGGGGAGGCCCAGTACTTC. Its protein is CASSQLQGLGEAQYF.

The chain recombines TRBV9 with TRBJ1-4, with TRBD1 as a possible D gene (5 bases). CDR3 length: 14 amino acids. CDR1 and CDR2 (germline): SGDLS, YYNGEE. V dropped 4 bases and J dropped 8 bases, with 15 bases sitting between them. The CDR3 nucleotides are TGTGCCAGCAGCCCTCAGGGTGGTGGGGAAAAACTGTTTTTT. It codes for CASSPQGGGEKLFF.

The chain is built from TRBV6-5 and TRBJ2-1; tentatively, D is TRBD2 (5 bases). The CDR3 has 14 residues. The germline V and J ends were trimmed by 5 bases and 7 bases, with 15 bases remaining between them. Germline values: CDR1 MNHEY, CDR2 SVGAGI. The CDR3 sequence: CASSPLGRGNEQFF. For the CDR3, the DNA is TGTGCCAGCAGTCCCTTGGGCCGAGGGAATGAGCAGTTCTTC.

This clone has a single count. The V call is TRBV11-3, the J call TRBJ2-5; 7 nucleotides match TRBD1. Germline-derived CDR1 and CDR2 are SGHNT and YENEEA. V lost 5 bases and J lost 3; bases outside the gene matches: 12. The CDR3 spans 16 residues. CDR3 nucleotides: TGTGCCAGCAGCCGAAGGACAGGAGCGGACGAAGAGACCCAGTACTTC. Amino acids: CASSRRTGADEETQYF.